This paragraph reports one T cell receptor (beta chain). Its antigen is not identified. The assay was immunoSEQ multiplex PCR, and TCRdb's table has in-frame clones only and misses some. The data show 150,000 or so clones, about 88% seen once. V was shortened by 4 bases and J by 5 bases, with 15 bases between the two germline ends. The CDR3 loop spans 14 amino acids. Germline V gives CDR1 SGHDT, CDR2 YYEEEE. The sample belongs to a study of T cell responses to AZD1222 COVID-19 vaccine. Study-level findings and limits: Every sample of the repertoires postdated the peak T cell response. Receipt of two AZD1222 doses was followed by a rise in Spike-specific TCR breadth and depth.

Sequencing was performed on peripheral blood, taken on day 0 of AZD1222 vaccination. The source of this sequence is an adult in good health. V gene TRBV5-6 combines with J gene TRBJ1-2, with a tentative D call TRBD1 (6 bases). CDR3 sequence (DNA): TGTGCCAGCAGCCCCGGGCGGGGGGCGTATGGCTACACCTTC. It is translated as CASSPGRGAYGYTF.